The T cell receptor (beta chain) under discussion was sequenced for a study of T cells in Graves' hyperthyroidism and ophthalmopathy. This clonotype was detected many times. Antigen: not known. V gave up 2 bases and J gave up 2 bases, with 6 bases separating them. Germline values: CDR1 MNHEY, CDR2 SVGEGT. CDR3 size: 13 residues. Study conclusions and caveats: Separating ophthalmopathy from stable hyperthyroidism was achieved by a 13 V-J model. Blood samples included most of the expanded thyroid clonotypes exceeding 0.001.

What was amplified from RNA transcripts were TCR beta CDR3 regions. HTBI primers drove first-round RT-PCR of the TCR CDR3. One entry per CDR3 protein, called by TCRdb with MiXCR from the multiplex PCR reads. The table lists some 270,000 distinct CDR3 sequences, 10% to 15% of them singletons. The sequence was obtained from a woman younger than 45 with Graves' hyperthyroidism that later progressed to Graves' ophthalmopathy. The sequenced sample consisted of blood. The gene calls are TRBV6-2 or TRBV6-3 and TRBJ1-1; the D is unclear. The CDR3 nucleotides read TGTGCCAGCAGTTACCAAGGAAACACTGAAGCTTTCTTT. Its translation is CASSYQGNTEAFF.